This TCR beta chain emerged from a study of early T cells in non-severe SARS-CoV-2 infection. Trimming took 0 bases from V and 4 from J, leaving 9 bases between them. Germline CDR1 SGHRS, CDR2 YFSETQ. The CDR3 is 14 amino acids. Individual cDNA molecules received unique molecular identifiers during library preparation. TCRdb recomputed calls from the 5' RACE reads with MiXCR, one row per CDR3 protein. The table records under 85,000 distinct CDR3 sequences, about an eighth of them present only once. What was sequenced was whole blood. The sequence was collected from an adult who was a healthcare worker with PCR-confirmed SARS-CoV-2 infection or an uninfected control (not recorded which). The chain employs TRBV5-1 and TRBJ2-3, with D maybe TRBD1 (5 bases). The DNA for the CDR3 is TGCGCCAGCAGCTTGGGGGGCCAAGCAGATACGCAGTATTTT. Protein product: CASSLGGQADTQYF.